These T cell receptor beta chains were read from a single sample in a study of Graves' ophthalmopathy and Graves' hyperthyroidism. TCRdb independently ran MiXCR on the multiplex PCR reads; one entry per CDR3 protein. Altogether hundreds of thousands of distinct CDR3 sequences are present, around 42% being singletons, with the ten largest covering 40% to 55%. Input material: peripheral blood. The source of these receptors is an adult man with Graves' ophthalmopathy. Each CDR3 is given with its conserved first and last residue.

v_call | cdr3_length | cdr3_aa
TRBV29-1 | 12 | CSVVGQSEEQYF
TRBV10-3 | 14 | CASSGQGGSYEQYF
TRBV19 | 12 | CASMAGKAEQYF
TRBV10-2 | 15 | CASRPGQSELEPLHF
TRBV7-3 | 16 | CASSLSGGAGTGELFF
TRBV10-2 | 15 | CASSYSTSGTGELFF
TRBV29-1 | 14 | CSVEASGGQGTQYF
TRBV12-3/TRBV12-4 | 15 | CATTPKEVRGNTIYF
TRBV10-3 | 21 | CAISDPPGLAGGSTPNNEQYF
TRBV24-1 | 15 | CASSSPGRYPTEAFF
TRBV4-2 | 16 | CASSQELWGSTYGYTF
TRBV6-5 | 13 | CASMTGGTGELFF
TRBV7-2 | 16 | CASSLRGTGNTGELFF
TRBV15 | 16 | CASSAIRGWGQETQYF
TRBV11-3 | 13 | CASSQGRGNEQYF
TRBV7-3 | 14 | CASSWGGANTEAFF
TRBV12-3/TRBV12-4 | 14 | CASSYSGGGETQYF
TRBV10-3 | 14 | CAISEFPGNYGYTF
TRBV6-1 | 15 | CASSEVQTGNYGYTF
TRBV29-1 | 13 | CSGTGTVSYEQYF